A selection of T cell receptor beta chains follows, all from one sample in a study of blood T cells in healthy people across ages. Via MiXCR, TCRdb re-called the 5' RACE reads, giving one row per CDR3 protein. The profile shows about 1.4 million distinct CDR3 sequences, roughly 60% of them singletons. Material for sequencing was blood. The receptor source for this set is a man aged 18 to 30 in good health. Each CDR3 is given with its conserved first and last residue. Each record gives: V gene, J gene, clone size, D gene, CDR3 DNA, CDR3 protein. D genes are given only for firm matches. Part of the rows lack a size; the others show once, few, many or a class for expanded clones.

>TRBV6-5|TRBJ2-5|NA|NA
TGTGCCAGCAGTGACCGGGGGACGCAAGAGACCCAGTACTTC
CASSDRGTQETQYF
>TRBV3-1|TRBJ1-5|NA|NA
TGTGCCAGCAGCCAAGAAGGTCAGGGAAGGACGCCCCAGCATTTT
CASSQEGQGRTPQHF
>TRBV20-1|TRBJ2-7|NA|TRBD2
TGCAGTGCTAGTGTGGATCCGGGAGGGCCCCCCGAGCAGTACTTC
CSASVDPGGPPEQYF
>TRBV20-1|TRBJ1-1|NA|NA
TGCAGTGCTAGAGATCCCTGGGGGATCACTGAAGCTTTCTTT
CSARDPWGITEAFF
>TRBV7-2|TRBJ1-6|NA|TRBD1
TGTGCCAGCAGCTTAGCTCTTGGACAGGGAGGATCACCCCTCCACTTT
CASSLALGQGGSPLHF
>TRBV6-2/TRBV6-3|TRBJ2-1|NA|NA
TGTGCCAGCACCCTACGGATGGGAGCGGGCATCAAGGAGCAGTTCTTC
CASTLRMGAGIKEQFF
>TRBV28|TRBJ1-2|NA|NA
TGTGCCAGCTCCAACCCCAGGGATAGGGAAGGCTATGGCTACACCTTC
CASSNPRDREGYGYTF
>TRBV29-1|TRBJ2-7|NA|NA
TGCAGCGTTGAATCCGCCTCCTACGAGCAGTACTTC
CSVESASYEQYF
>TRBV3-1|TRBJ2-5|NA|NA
TGTGCCAGCAGCCGCACCCCCAGACTGTCCTTGGAGCAGTACTTC
CASSRTPRLSLEQYF
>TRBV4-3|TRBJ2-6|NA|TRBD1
TGCGCCAGCAGCCAAGATCTCCAGACAGGGGGATTCTCTGGGGCCAACGTCCTGACTTTC
CASSQDLQTGGFSGANVLTF
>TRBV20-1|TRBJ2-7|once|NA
TGCAGTGCCGGGGTGGACTACGAGCAGTACTTC
CSAGVDYEQYF
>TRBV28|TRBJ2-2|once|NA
TGTGCCAGCAGACTGTTTCGGGTCAGCACCGGGGAGCTGTTTTTT
CASRLFRVSTGELFF
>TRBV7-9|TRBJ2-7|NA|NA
TGTGCCAGCAGCTCAACGATCGGGGCAGGCCACTACGAGCAGTACTTC
CASSSTIGAGHYEQYF
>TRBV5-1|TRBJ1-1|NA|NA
TGCGCCAGCAGCTTGGGAGACAGAGCTGAAGCTTTCTTT
CASSLGDRAEAFF
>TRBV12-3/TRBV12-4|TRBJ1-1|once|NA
TGTGCCAGCAGTCGTAAGGGGGGCACTGAAGCTTTCTTT
CASSRKGGTEAFF
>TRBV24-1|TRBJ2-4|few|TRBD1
TGTGCCACCAGTGAACCGGGACAGCCTATTCAGTACTTC
CATSEPGQPIQYF
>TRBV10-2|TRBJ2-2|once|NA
TGCGCCAGCCTGTTAGGCACCGGGGAGCTGTTTTTT
CASLLGTGELFF
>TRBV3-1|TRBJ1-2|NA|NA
TGTGCCAGCAGCCAGGAGGGTAGGAATGGCTACACCTTC
CASSQEGRNGYTF
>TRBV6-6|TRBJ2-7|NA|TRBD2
TGTGCCAGCAGTTCTGCCGCGGGGGGAACCTACAATGAGCAGTACTTC
CASSSAAGGTYNEQYF
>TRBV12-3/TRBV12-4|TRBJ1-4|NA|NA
TGTGCCAGCCGACAGGATAATGAAAAACTGTTTTTT
CASRQDNEKLFF